This T cell receptor (beta chain) was found in a study of shared clonotypes between healthy human individuals (TCRdb year 2020). Regarding the study in general: The cohort included a few men and two women between 18 and 49 years of age. For each donor, CD4 naive and CD4 memory were each given three plates, CD8 naive was given two plates, and CD8 memory was given one plate. To estimate repertoire size and how much clonotype sharing occurs between individuals, the study deeply sequenced the blood TCR repertoires of five or six healthy adults. To increase sequencing depth and limit assay-specific biases, different laboratories used diverse techniques to prepare libraries and sequence TCR repertoires. Per donor, leukapheresis produced somewhere between about 0.94 and 9.5 billion PBMCs.

What the work shows at the level of the full study, not this receptor alone: About 5% of naive CD4, 3.5% of naive CD8, about 2.1% of memory CD4, and approximately 0.39% of memory CD8 clonotypes were shared across four donors. Clonotypes shared by all four sorted-subset donors showed higher generation probabilities than non-shared clonotypes. Incomplete sequencing was indicated by rarefaction of sorted-subset datasets, despite the large sequencing depth. Naive subsets generally had larger estimated clonotype richness than memory subsets did. The genetic and exposure-history diversity represented was limited by the small number of donors. Pairwise subsampling led to the expectation that sequencing depth would affect the degree of clonotype sharing among donors. Only blood was sampled, and tissue TCR repertoires likely differ from those in blood.

The donors were healthy, HIV-negative adults who had no recently reported acute infections or vaccinations. All donors were Caucasian adults living in Nashville, Tennessee, USA. CD4+ T cells were enriched through magnetic negative selection, after which naive cells were positively selected on CD45RA and the remaining negative fraction served as the memory subset. Blood was collected by leukapheresis, and PBMCs were isolated by Ficoll-Histopaque density gradient centrifugation and then cryopreserved in liquid nitrogen vapor phase. Analytical flow cytometry was used to check the purity and quantity of every magnetically sorted T cell population. Genomic DNA was isolated from every sorted fraction and measured by UV absorbance on a Nanodrop 2000c. TCR CDR3 regions were amplified from genomic DNA by multiplex PCR using the deep immunoSEQ assay. Genomic DNA extracted from each cell subset was distributed evenly over all wells of several immunoSEQ 96-well plates, and each plate served as one replicate. Each replicate PCR for sorted subsets received about 0.2 ug genomic DNA, equal to about 29,000 T cell genomes. The purified libraries were quantified using a Qubit 3.0 fluorometer, sized with a Bioanalyzer 2100, and then quantified again using the KAPA Library Quantification kit. A separate single-read 150-cycle Illumina NextSeq 550 flow cell was used to sequence each immunoSEQ 96-well plate. Under the source paper's analysis protocol: Because the immunoSEQ output held only junctional sequences and lacked quality scores, the filtering could not match the filtering applied to full-length reads. To assign V/J genes and CDR3, sequences were annotated using PyIR, a Python wrapper for IgBLAST v1.9, with IMGT germline references. Any read was removed if the V/J assignment was weak (E-value above 1e-6), the CDR3 was missing, or the read contained stop codons, out-of-frame junctions, or ambiguous translated residues. A V3J clonotype was defined by an identical inferred V gene, J gene, and CDR3 amino acid sequence. To compute the percentage overlap between repertoires, the number of shared unique clonotypes was divided by the size of the smaller repertoire. RTK rarefaction, the Chao1 estimator, and Recon v2.1 estimates of unobserved clonotypes were used to assess repertoire richness. Generation probabilities for all TCRbeta clonotypes obtained by the gDNA method from a handful of donors were computed using OLGA. The immuneACCESS repertoire file appears here via TCRdb, limited to in-frame rearrangements. These files lack a portion of the clones; in checked studies, under half of the deficit traces to unresolved V genes, and the cause of the others is not known. V, J and clone size derive from that table, while D and trimming were established from the DNA sequence. A total of roughly 2.2 million clones appear in this sample, over 85% of them only once. The biggest ten clones account for 0.39% of the sample.

This clone was picked up one time. The antigen it binds to is not known. One base away there is no much larger clone; base qualities are not given. In the same sample, other DNA sequences code for this CDR3. V lost 2 bases and J lost 4 bases, and the count of bases not matched to a germline gene is 0. The CDR3, from cysteine to phenylalanine, totals 14 residues. Only the CDR3 portion is preserved as DNA: 42 bases, with reading frame beginning at the first base. CDR1 and CDR2 are drawn from the germline V gene: MNHEY, SVGAGI. This clonotype was sampled from a man aged 18 to 35 in good health. Some clones in this sample may be carry-over from other donors' samples. The chain is assembled from TRBV6-5 and TRBJ2-2; 8 of the junction bases match TRBD2. Sample: naive CD4+ T cells from PBMCs. In light of the paper, this sample's cell subset or site label describes: CD45RA+ positively selected. The CDR3 protein is CASSYGTSTGELFF. DNA sequence: TGTGCCAGCAGTTACGGGACTAGCACCGGGGAGCTGTTTTTT.